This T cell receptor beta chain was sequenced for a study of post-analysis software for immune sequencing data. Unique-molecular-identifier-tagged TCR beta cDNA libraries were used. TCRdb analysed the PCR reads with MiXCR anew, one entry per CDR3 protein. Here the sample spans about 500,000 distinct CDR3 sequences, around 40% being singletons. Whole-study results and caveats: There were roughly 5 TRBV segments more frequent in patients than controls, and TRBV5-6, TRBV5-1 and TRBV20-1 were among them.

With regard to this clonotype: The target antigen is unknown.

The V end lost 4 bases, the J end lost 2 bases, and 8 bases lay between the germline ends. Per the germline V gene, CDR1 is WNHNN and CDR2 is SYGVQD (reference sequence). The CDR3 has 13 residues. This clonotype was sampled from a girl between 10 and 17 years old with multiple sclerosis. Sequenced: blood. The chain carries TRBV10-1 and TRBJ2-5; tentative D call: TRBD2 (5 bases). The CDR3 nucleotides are TGCGCCAGCAGTGTCACTAGACAAGAGACCCAGTACTTC. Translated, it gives CASSVTRQETQYF.